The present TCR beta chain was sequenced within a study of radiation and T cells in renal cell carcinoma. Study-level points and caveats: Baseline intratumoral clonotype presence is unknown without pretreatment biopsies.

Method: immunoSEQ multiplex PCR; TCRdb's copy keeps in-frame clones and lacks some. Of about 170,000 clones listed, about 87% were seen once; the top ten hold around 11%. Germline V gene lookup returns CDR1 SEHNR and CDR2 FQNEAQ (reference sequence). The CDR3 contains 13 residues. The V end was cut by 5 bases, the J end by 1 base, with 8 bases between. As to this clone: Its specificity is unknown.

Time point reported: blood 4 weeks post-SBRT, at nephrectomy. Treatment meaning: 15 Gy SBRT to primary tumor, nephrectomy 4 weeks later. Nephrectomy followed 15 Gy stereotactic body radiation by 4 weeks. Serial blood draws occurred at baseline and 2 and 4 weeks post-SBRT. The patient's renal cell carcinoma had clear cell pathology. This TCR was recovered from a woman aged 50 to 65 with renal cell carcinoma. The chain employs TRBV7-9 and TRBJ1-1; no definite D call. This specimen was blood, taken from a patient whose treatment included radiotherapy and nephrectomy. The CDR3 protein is CASSRTENTEAFF. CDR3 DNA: TGTGCCAGCAGCCGGACGGAGAACACTGAAGCTTTCTTT.